This TCR beta chain was sequenced during a study of human T cells and chemical hapten exposure. Overall study results and limits: Since the donors had alopecia, their immune response may not be the same as that of healthy people. The number of TCRs above 1 in 1000 frequency did not change after DPC sensitization.

Individual cDNA molecules in this library carried unique molecular identifiers. TCRdb called the RACE reads again in MiXCR, with one record for every CDR3 protein. Among approximately 400,000 distinct CDR3 sequences, more than 4.5% were seen once, and the ten largest hold around 2.3%. Time point specified: patch test 1, 2 weeks after DPC sensitization. Treatment here: therapeutic diphenylcyclopropenone sensitization with weekly scalp DPC. Extraction yielded total RNA from whole blood (unfractionated). This clonotype was found many times. Its antigen remains unidentified. V was clipped by 5 bases and J by 8 bases, with 12 bases between them. The CDR3 is made up of 12 amino acids. Germline V gene sequence: CDR1 MNHEY, CDR2 SVGAGI.

The TCR was taken from a woman aged 45-60 years with alopecia areata. Some clones in this sample may be carry-over from other donors' samples. The J gene is TRBJ2-5, the V gene TRBV6-5; D unclear. The sequencing used whole blood, collected in connection with sensitization to the hapten diphenylcyclopropenone (DPC). The CDR3 loop reads CASSPGLGTQYF. Here the CDR3 DNA reads TGTGCCAGCAGTCCCGGGCTAGGAACCCAGTACTTC.